The entry below describes one TCR beta chain. This CDR3 is also generated by other DNA sequences in the sample. These data originate in a study of PD-L1 blockade in urothelial cancer. Deletions cut 4 bases from V and 4 bases from J, with 8 bases between. This CDR3 is built from 12 residues. The germline CDR1 and CDR2 sequences are SNHLY and FYNNEI. Each patient presented with locally advanced or metastatic urothelial carcinoma. Some clones are missing from TCRdb's copy, which holds only in-frame ones; the method was immunoSEQ multiplex PCR. The table records 40,000 to 45,000 clones, roughly four fifths of them present only once.

This receptor was obtained from a man in his sixties or seventies with urothelial cancer. The sequenced sample was PBMCs, obtained around atezolizumab (anti-PD-L1) treatment. The rearrangement joins TRBV2 to TRBJ2-7; TRBD1 might be the D (5 bases). The CDR3 DNA sequence: TGTGCCAGCAGTGGAACAGGATACGAGCAGTACTTC. This translates into CASSGTGYEQYF.